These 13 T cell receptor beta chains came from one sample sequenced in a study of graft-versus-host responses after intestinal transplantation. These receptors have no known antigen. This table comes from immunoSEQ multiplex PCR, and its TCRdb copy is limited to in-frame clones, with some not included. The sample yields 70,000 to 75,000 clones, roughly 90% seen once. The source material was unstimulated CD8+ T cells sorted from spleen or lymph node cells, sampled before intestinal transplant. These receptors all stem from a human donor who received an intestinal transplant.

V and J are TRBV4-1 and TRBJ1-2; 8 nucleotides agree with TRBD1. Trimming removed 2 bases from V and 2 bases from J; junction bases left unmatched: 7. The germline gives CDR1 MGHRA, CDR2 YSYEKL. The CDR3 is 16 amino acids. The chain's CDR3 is CASSQPGTGGNYGYTF. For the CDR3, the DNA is TGCGCCAGCAGCCAACCCGGGACAGGAGGAAACTATGGCTACACCTTC.

The CDR3 reads CASSRGSAGGITKTPTGYNEQFF. CDR3 nucleotide sequence: TGTGCCAGTAGTAGGGGTTCGGCAGGGGGCATCACGAAAACACCCACAGGGTACAATGAGCAGTTCTTC. This chain links TRBV19 with TRBJ2-1, with TRBD1 matching over 8 bases. The germline V gene has CDR1 LNHDA and CDR2 SQIVND (reference sequence). J gave up 4 bases and V 4 bases, and 30 bases lay outside the gene matches. The CDR3 is 23 residues long.

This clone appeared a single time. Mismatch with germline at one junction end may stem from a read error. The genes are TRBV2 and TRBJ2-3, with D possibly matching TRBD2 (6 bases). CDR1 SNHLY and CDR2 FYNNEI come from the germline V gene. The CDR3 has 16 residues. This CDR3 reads CAGSEYSLLGGDTQYF. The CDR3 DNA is TGTGCCGGCAGTGAATACTCCCTGCTTGGGGGGGATACGCAGTATTTT.

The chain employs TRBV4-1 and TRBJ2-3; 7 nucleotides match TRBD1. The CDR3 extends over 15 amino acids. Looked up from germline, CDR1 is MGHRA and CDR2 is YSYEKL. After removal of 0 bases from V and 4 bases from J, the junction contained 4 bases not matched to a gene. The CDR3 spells CASSQDPQGPDTQYF. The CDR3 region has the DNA TGCGCCAGCAGCCAAGATCCACAGGGGCCAGATACGCAGTATTTT.

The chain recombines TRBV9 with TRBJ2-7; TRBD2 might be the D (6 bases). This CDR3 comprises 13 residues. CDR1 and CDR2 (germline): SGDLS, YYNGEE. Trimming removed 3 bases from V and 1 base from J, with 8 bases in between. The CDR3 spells CASSGGISYEQYF. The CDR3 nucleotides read TGTGCCAGCAGCGGCGGGATTTCCTACGAGCAGTACTTC.

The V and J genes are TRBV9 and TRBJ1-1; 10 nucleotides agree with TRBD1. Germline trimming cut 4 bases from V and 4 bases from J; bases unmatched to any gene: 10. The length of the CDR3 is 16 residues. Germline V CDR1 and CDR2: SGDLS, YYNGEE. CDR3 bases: TGTGCCAGCAGCCTCGGACAGGGGGAAAGAGGCACTGAAGCTTTCTTT. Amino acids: CASSLGQGERGTEAFF.

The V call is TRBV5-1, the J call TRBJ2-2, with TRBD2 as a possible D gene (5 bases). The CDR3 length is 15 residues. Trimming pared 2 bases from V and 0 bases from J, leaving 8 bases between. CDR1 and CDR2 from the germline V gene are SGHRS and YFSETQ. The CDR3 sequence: CASSFRGSNTGELFF. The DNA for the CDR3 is TGCGCCAGCAGCTTTCGGGGTTCGAACACCGGGGAGCTGTTTTTT.

CDR3 loop: CASSQGFSEDQPQHF. For the CDR3, the DNA is TGCGCCAGCAGCCAAGGGTTCTCAGAGGATCAGCCCCAGCATTTT. The chain employs TRBV4-1 and TRBJ1-5, with unresolved D. Per germline, CDR1 MGHRA and CDR2 YSYEKL. Between the trimmed V and J ends, which lost 1 base and 5 bases, there was a span of 12 bases. This CDR3 has 15 amino acids.

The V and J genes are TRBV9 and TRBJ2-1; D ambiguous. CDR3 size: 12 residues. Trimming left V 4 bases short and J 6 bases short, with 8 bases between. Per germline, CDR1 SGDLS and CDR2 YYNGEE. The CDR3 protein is CASSSRVNEQFF. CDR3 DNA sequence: TGTGCCAGCAGCTCCCGAGTCAATGAGCAGTTCTTC.

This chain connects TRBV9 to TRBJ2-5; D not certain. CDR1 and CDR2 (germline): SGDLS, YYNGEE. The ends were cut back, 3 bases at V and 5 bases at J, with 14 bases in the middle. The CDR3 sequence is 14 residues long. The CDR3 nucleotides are TGTGCCAGCAGCGCCTATCCCGCGTGGGAGACCCAGTACTTC. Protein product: CASSAYPAWETQYF.

The CDR3 here is CASREGQGGEKLFF. CDR3 nucleotide sequence: TGTGCCAGCAGGGAGGGACAGGGAGGGGAAAAACTGTTTTTT. The chain combines TRBV7-9 with TRBJ1-4; the match to TRBD1 covers 9 bases. Germline V lookup: CDR1 SEHNR, CDR2 FQNEAQ (reference sequence). The CDR3 is 14 residues long. V shed 6 bases, J shed 8 bases, and the junction held 7 bases outside the gene matches.

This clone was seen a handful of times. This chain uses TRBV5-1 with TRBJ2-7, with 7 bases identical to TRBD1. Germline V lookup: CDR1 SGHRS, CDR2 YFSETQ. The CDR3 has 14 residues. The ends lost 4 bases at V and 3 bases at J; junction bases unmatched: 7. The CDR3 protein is CASSPRDSRYEQYF. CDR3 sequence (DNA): TGCGCCAGCAGCCCTAGGGACAGCCGCTACGAGCAGTACTTC.

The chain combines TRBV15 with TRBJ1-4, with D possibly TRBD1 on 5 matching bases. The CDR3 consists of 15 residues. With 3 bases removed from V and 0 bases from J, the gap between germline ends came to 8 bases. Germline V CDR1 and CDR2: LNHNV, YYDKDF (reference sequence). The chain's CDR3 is CATSSWGATNEKLFF. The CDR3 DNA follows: TGTGCCACCAGCAGTTGGGGGGCAACTAATGAAAAACTGTTTTTT.